The rows below give T cell receptor beta chains drawn from one sample of a study of STAT5B mutations in CD4+ large granular lymphocyte leukemia. Repertoires were generated with immunoSEQ multiplex PCR, while TCRdb's copy carries only in-frame clones and drops some. The data show 20,000 to 25,000 clones, with 70% to 85% seen just once and less than 4.5% held by the top ten. The sample consisted of CD4+ T cells from blood buffy coats. Every receptor here comes from a human donor in good health. The CDR3 runs from the conserved cysteine through the conserved F or W. A D gene is named only where the DNA matches it firmly.

CDR3 DNA	CDR3 protein	D gene	V gene	J gene
TGCGCCAGCAGCTTGGAAACGGCCGAGCAGTACTTC	CASSLETAEQYF	-	TRBV5-1	TRBJ2-7
TGTGCCAGCAGTGAAGGTCGCCCGAAGAACACTGAAGCTTTCTTT	CASSEGRPKNTEAFF	-	TRBV6-1	TRBJ1-1
TGCGCCAGCAGCCTGCAGGAACTAGCGGCCGCCTACGAGCAGTACTTC	CASSLQELAAAYEQYF	TRBD2	TRBV5-1	TRBJ2-7
TGTGCCAGCAGTTACAGTTACTACGAGCAGTACTTC	CASSYSYYEQYF	-	TRBV28	TRBJ2-7
TGTGCCAGCAGTCAACCGGGACTAGCTTGGGAGACCCAGTACTTC	CASSQPGLAWETQYF	TRBD2	TRBV5-4	TRBJ2-5
TGTGCCAGCTCACGACAGGGGACGGAGTTTCTTAGCACAGATACGCAGTATTTT	CASSRQGTEFLSTDTQYF	TRBD1	TRBV18	TRBJ2-3
TGCGCCAGCAGCTTGGCCGGGGAGCTGTTTTTT	CASSLAGELFF	-	TRBV5-1	TRBJ2-2
TGCGCCAGCGGGGGACTAGCGGGAATGTCAGATACGCAGTATTTT	CASGGLAGMSDTQYF	TRBD2	TRBV5-1	TRBJ2-3
TGTGCCAGCAGCTTGTTGGGCAGCCCCGGCTCCTACGAGCAGTACTTC	CASSLLGSPGSYEQYF	-	TRBV5-6	TRBJ2-7
TGTGCCAGCAGCCCCGACAGGAATCAGCGTGGCTACACCTTC	CASSPDRNQRGYTF	-	TRBV5-4	TRBJ1-2
TGTGCCAGCGGGATACGTGGCGAGCAGTACTTC	CASGIRGEQYF	-	TRBV11-3	TRBJ2-7
TGCAGCGTTGATAGAGAAGGAAGGGATGAGCAGTTCTTC	CSVDREGRDEQFF	-	TRBV29-1	TRBJ2-1
TGTGCCTGGGCGGACAGCTACGAGCAGTACTTC	CAWADSYEQYF	-	TRBV30	TRBJ2-7
TGTGCCATCAGTGTTGAGGGGGCCGGCACAGATACGCAGTATTTT	CAISVEGAGTDTQYF	TRBD1	TRBV10-3	TRBJ2-3
TGTGCCTGGAGTACCTTGCCTAGCGGGATCCGTCCCTACAATGAGCAGTTCTTC	CAWSTLPSGIRPYNEQFF	TRBD2	TRBV30	TRBJ2-1
TGTGCCAGCAGTGGTGTCCTAGCGGGAGGCCAATCGCACCCCACAGATACGCAGTATTTT	CASSGVLAGGQSHPTDTQYF	TRBD2	TRBV6-1	TRBJ2-3
TGTGCCAGCAGCCAAGAGAGCCAAGGACGGGCAATGAACACTGAAGCTTTCTTT	CASSQESQGRAMNTEAFF	-	TRBV4-2	TRBJ1-1
TGTGCCAGCAGCCTAACCGGGACAGATCCTCACGAGCAGTACTTC	CASSLTGTDPHEQYF	TRBD1	TRBV6-1	TRBJ2-7
TGTGCCAGCCTCATAAAGGCCGAGCAGTACTTC	CASLIKAEQYF	-	TRBV6-1	TRBJ2-7
TGTGCCAGTAGTATAGGCAGGAACTATGGCTACACCTTC	CASSIGRNYGYTF	-	TRBV19	TRBJ1-2